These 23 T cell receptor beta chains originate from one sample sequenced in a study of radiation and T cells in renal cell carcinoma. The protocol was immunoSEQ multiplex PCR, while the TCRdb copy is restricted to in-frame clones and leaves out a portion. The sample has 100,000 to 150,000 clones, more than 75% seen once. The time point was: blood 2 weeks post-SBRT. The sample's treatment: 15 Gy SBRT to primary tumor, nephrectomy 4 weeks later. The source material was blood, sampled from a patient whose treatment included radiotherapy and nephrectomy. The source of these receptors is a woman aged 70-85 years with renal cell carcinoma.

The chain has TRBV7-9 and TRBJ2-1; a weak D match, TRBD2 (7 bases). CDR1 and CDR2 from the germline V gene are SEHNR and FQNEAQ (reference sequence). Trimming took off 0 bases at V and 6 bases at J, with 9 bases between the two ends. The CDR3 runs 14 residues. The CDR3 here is CASSLAGGPNEQFF. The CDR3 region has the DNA TGTGCCAGCAGCTTAGCGGGGGGGCCCAATGAGCAGTTCTTC. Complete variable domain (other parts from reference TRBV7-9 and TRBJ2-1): DTGVSQNPRHKITKRGQNVTFRCDPISEHNRLYWYRQTLGQGPEFLTYFQNEAQLEKSRLLSDRFSAERPKGSFSTLEIQRTEQGDSAMYLCASSLAGGPNEQFFGPGTRLTVL.

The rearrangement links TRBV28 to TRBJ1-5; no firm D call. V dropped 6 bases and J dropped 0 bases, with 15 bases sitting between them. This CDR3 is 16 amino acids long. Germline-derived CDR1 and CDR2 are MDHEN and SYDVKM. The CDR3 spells CASSGTKPYSNQPQHF. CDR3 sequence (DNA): TGTGCCAGCAGCGGCACTAAACCCTATAGCAATCAGCCCCAGCATTTT.

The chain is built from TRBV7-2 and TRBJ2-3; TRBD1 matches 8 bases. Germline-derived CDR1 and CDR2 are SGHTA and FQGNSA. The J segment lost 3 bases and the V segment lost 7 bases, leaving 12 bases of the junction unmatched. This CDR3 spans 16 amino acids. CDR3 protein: CASNSGGDRRTDTQYF. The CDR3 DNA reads TGTGCCAGCAACTCCGGAGGGGACAGGAGGACAGATACGCAGTATTTT.

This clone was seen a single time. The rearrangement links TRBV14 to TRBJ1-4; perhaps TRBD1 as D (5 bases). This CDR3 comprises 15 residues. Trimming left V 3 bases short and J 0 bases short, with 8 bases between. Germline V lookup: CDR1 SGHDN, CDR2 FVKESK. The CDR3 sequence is CASSHLTATNEKLFF. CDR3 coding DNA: TGTGCCAGCAGCCATCTGACAGCAACTAATGAAAAACTGTTTTTT.

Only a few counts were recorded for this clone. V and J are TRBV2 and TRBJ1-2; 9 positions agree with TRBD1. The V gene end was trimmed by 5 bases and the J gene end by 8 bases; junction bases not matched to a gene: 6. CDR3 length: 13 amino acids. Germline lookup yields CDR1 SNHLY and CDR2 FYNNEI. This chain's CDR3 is CASSLTGGKGYTF. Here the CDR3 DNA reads TGTGCCAGCAGTTTAACAGGGGGCAAGGGCTACACCTTC. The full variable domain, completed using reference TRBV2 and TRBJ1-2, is EPEVTQTPSHQVTQMGQEVILRCVPISNHLYFYWYRQILGQKVEFLVSFYNNEISEKSEIFDDQFSVERPDGSNFTLKIRSTKLEDSAMYFCASSLTGGKGYTFGSGTRLTVV.

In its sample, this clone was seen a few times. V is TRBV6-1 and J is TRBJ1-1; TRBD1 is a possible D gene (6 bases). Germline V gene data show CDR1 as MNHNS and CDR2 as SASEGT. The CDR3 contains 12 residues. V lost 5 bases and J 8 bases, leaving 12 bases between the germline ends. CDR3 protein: CASSINRVEAFF. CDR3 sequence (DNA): TGTGCCAGCAGTATTAACAGGGTGGAAGCTTTCTTT.

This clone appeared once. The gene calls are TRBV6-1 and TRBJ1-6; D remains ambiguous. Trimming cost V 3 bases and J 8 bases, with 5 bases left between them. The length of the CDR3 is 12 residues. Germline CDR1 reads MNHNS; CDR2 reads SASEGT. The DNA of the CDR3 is TGTGCCAGCAGTGATCAGCATTCACCCCTCCACTTT. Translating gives CASSDQHSPLHF.

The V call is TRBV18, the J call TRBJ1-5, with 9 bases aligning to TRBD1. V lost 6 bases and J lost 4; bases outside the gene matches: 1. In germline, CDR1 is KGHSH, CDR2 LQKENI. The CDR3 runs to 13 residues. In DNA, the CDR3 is TGTGCCAGCTCGGGGACAGGGAATCAGCCCCAGCATTTT. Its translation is CASSGTGNQPQHF.

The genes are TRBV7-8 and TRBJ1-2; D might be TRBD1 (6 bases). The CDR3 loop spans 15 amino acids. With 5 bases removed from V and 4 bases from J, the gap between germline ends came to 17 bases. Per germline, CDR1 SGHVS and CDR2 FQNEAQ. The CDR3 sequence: CASSPGGQLRYGYTF. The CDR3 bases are TGTGCCAGCAGCCCCGGGGGACAACTACGCTATGGCTACACCTTC. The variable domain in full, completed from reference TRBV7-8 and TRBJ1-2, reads GAGVSQSPRYKVAKRGQDVALRCDPISGHVSLFWYQQALGQGPEFLTYFQNEAQLDKSGLPSDRFFAERPEGSVSTLKIQRTQQEDSAVYLCASSPGGQLRYGYTFGSGTRLTVV.

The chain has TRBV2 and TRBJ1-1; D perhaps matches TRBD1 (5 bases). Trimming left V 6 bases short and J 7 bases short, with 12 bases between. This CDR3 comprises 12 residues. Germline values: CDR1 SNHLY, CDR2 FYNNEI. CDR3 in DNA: TGTGCCAGCAGATTATACGGGGGTGAAGCTTTCTTT. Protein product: CASRLYGGEAFF. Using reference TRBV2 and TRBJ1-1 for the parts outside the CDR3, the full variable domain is EPEVTQTPSHQVTQMGQEVILRCVPISNHLYFYWYRQILGQKVEFLVSFYNNEISEKSEIFDDQFSVERPDGSNFTLKIRSTKLEDSAMYFCASRLYGGEAFFGQGTRLTVV.

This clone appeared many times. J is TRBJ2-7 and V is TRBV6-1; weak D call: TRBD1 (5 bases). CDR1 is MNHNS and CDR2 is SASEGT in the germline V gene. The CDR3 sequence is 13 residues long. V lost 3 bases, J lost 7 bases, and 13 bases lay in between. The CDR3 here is CASSDRETGEQYF. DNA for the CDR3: TGTGCCAGCAGTGACAGGGAAACTGGAGAGCAGTACTTC.

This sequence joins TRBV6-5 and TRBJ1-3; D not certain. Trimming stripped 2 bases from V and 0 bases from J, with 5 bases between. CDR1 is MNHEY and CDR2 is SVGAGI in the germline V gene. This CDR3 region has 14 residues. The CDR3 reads CASSYSFSGNTIYF. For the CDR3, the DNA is TGTGCCAGCAGTTACAGCTTCTCTGGAAACACCATATATTTT.

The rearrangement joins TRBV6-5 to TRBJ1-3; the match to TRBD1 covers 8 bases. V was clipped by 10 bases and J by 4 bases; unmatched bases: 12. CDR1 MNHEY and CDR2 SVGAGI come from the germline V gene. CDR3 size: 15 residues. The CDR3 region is CATAGSRGPGNTIYF. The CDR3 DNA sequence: TGTGCCACCGCAGGCTCCAGGGGGCCCGGAAACACCATATATTTT.

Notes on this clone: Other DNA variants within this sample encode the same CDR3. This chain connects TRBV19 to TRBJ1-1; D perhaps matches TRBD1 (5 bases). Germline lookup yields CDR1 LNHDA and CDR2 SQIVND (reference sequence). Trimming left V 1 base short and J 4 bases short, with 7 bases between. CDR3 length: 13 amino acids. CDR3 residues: CASSIGRGTEAFF. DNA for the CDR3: TGTGCCAGTAGTATAGGGAGGGGCACTGAAGCTTTCTTT.

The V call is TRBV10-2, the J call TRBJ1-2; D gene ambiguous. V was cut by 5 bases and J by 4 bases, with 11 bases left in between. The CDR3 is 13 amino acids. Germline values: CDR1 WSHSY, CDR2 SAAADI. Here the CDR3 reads CASSHTASYGYTF. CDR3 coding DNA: TGCGCCAGCAGTCATACAGCATCCTATGGCTACACCTTC.

The CDR3, as DNA: TGTGCCAGCTCGACAGATACGCAGTATTTT. It encodes CASSTDTQYF. This sequence joins TRBV18 and TRBJ2-3; D gene ambiguous. Trimming removed 6 bases at V and 3 bases at J, with 1 base between. The CDR3 totals 10 residues. Per the germline V gene, CDR1 is KGHSH and CDR2 is LQKENI.

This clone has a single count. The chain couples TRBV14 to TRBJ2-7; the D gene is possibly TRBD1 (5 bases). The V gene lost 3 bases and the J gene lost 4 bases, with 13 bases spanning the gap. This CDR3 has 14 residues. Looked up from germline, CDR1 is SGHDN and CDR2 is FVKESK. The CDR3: CASSHGDDRYEQYF. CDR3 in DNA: TGTGCCAGCAGCCACGGTGACGACAGATACGAGCAGTACTTC.

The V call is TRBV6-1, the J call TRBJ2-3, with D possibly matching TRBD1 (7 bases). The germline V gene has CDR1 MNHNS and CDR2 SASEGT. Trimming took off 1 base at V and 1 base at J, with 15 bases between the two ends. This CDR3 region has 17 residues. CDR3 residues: CASSEEAGGLGTDTQYF. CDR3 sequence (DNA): TGTGCCAGCAGTGAAGAGGCAGGGGGACTGGGCACAGATACGCAGTATTTT.

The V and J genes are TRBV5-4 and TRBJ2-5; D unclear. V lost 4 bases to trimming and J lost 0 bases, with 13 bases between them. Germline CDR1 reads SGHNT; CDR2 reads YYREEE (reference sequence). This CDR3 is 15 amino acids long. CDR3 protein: CASSAGSQYQETQYF. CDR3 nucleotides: TGTGCCAGCAGCGCCGGGTCCCAGTACCAAGAGACCCAGTACTTC.

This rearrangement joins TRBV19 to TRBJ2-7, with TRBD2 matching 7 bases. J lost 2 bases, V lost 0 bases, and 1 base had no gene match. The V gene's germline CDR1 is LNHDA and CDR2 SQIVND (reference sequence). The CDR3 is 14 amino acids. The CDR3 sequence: CASSIDSGTYEQYF. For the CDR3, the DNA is TGTGCCAGTAGTATAGACAGCGGGACCTACGAGCAGTACTTC.

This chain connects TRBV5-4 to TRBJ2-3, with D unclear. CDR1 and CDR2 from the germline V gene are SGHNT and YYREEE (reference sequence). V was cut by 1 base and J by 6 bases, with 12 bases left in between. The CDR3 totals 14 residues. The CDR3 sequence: CASSLSRLADTQYF. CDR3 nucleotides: TGTGCCAGCAGCTTGAGCCGGTTAGCCGATACGCAGTATTTT.

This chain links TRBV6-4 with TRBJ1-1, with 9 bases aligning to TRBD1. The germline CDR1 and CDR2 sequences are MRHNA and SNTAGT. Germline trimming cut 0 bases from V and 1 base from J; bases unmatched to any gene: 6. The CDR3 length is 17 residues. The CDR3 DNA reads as TGTGCCAGCAGTGACTCATGGGGGACAGGGAGGAACACTGAAGCTTTCTTT. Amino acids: CASSDSWGTGRNTEAFF.

The CDR3 region has the DNA TGCAGCGTTCTGGACAGCGTGAGCTCTGGGGCCAACGTCCTGACTTTC. Translated, it gives CSVLDSVSSGANVLTF. The chain combines TRBV29-1 with TRBJ2-6, with a tentative D call TRBD1 (6 bases). The V gene lost 5 bases and the J gene lost 0 bases, with 14 bases spanning the gap. This CDR3 is built from 16 residues. The germline V gene has CDR1 SQVTM and CDR2 ANQGSEA.